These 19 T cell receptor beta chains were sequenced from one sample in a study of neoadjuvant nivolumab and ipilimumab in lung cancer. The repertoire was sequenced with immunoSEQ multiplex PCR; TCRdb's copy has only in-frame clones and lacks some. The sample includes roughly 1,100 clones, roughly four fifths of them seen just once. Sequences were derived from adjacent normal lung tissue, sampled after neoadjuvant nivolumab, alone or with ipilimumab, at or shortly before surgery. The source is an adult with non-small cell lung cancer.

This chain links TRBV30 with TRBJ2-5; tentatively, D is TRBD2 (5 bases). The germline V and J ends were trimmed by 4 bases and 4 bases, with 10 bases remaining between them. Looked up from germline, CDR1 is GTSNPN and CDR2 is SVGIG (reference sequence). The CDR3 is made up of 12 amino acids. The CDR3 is CAWKLVRETQYF. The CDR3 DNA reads TGTGCCTGGAAACTAGTTAGAGAGACCCAGTACTTC.

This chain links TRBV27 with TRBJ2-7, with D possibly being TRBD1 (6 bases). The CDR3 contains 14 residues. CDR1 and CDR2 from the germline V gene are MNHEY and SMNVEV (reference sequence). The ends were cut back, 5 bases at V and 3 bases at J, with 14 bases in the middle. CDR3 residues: CASSVDRNSYEQYF. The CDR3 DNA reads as TGTGCCAGCAGTGTAGACAGGAATAGCTACGAGCAGTACTTC.

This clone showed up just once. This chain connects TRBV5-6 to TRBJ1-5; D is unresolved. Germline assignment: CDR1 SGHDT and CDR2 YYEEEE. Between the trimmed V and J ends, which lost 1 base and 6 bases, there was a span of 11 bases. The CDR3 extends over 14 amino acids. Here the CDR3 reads CASSLYAQGQPQHF. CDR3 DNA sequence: TGTGCCAGCAGCTTGTATGCTCAAGGTCAGCCCCAGCATTTT.

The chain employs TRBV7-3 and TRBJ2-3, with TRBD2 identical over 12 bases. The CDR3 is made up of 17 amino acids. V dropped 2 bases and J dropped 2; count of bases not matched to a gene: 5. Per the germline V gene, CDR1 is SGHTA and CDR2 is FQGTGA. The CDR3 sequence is CASSLSGLAGITDTQYF. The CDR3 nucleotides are TGTGCCAGCAGCTTATCAGGACTAGCGGGGATCACAGATACGCAGTATTTT. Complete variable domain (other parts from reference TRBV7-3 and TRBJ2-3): GAGVSQTPSNKVTEKGKYVELRCDPISGHTALYWYRQSLGQGPEFLIYFQGTGAADDSGLPNDRFFAVRPEGSVSTLKIQRTERGDSAVYLCASSLSGLAGITDTQYFGPGTRLTVL.

CDR3 loop: CASGGITDTQYF. The DNA of the CDR3 is TGTGCCAGCGGGGGTATCACAGATACGCAGTATTTT. The chain recombines TRBV7-9 with TRBJ2-3, with D possibly being TRBD1 or TRBD2 (5 bases each). Germline CDR1 and CDR2: SEHNR and FQNEAQ (reference sequence). This CDR3 contains 12 residues. V lost 8 bases to trimming and J lost 2 bases, with 8 bases between them.

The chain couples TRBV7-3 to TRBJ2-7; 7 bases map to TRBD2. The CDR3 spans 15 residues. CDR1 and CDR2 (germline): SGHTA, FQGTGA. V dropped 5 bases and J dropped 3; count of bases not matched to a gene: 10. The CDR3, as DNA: TGTGCCAGCAGCCCCGATATGGGGGGGGGCTACGAGCAGTACTTC. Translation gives CASSPDMGGGYEQYF.

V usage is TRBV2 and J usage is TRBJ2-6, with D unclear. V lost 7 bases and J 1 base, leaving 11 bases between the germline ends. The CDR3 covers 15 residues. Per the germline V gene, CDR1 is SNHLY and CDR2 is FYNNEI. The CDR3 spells CASMKGPSGANVLTF. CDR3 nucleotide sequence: TGTGCCAGCATGAAGGGCCCTTCTGGGGCCAACGTCCTGACTTTC.

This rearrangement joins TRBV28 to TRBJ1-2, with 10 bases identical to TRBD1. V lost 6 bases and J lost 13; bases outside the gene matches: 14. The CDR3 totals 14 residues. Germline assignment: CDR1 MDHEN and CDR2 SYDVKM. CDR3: CASSTAKTGGASTF. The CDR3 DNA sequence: TGTGCCAGCAGCACCGCGAAGACAGGGGGCGCTTCCACCTTC.

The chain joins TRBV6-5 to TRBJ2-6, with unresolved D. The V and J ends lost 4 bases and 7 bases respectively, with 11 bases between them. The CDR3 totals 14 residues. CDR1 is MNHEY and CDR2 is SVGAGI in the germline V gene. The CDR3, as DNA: TGTGCCAGCAGTTTGGGATCCAGAGCCAACGTCCTGACTTTC. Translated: CASSLGSRANVLTF.

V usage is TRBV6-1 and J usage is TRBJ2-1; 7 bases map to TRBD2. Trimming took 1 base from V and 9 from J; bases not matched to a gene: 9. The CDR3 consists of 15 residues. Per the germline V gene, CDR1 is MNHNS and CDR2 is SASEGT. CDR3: CASSEVVMSGVEQFF. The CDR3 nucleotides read TGTGCCAGCAGTGAAGTTGTGATGAGCGGGGTTGAGCAGTTCTTC.

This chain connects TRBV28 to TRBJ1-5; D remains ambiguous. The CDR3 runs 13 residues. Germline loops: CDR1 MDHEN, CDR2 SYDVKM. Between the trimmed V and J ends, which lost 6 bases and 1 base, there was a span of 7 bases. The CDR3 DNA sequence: TGTGCCAGCAGCTACAACAGCAATCAGCCCCAGCATTTT. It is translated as CASSYNSNQPQHF.

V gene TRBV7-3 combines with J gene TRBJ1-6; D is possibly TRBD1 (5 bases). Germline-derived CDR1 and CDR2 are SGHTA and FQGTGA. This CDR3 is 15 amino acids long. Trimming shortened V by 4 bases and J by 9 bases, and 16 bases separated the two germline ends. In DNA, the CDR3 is TGTGCCAGCAGCTCCCAGGGCGGGGGTGGTTCACCCCTCCACTTT. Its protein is CASSSQGGGGSPLHF.

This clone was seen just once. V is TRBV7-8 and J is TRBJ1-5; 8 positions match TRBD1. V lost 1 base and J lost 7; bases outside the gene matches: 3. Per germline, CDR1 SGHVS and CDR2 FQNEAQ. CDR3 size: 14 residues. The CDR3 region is CASSLVQGGQPQHF. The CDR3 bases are TGTGCCAGCAGCTTAGTACAGGGGGGCCAGCCCCAGCATTTT.

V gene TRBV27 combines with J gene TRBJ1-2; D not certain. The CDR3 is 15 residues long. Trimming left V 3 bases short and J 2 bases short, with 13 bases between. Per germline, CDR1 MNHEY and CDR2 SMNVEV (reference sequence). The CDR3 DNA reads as TGTGCCAGCAGTTTTAAGTTCGACCAGAACTATGGCTACACCTTC. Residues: CASSFKFDQNYGYTF.

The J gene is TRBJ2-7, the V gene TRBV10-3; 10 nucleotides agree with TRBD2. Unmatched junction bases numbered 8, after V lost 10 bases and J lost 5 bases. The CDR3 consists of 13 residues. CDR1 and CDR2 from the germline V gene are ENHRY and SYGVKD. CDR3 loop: CARIAGGVDEQYF. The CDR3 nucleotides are TGTGCCAGGATAGCGGGGGGCGTGGACGAGCAGTACTTC.

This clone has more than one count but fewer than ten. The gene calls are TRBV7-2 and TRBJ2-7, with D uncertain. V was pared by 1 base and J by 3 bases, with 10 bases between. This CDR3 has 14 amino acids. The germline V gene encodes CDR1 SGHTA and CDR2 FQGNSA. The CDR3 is CASSLGLFYYEQYF. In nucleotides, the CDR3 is TGTGCCAGCAGCTTAGGACTTTTTTACTACGAGCAGTACTTC. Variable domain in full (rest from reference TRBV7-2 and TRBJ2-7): GAGVSQSPSNKVTEKGKDVELRCDPISGHTALYWYRQSLGQGLEFLIYFQGNSAPDKSGLPSDRFSAERTGGSVSTLTIQRTQQEDSAVYLCASSLGLFYYEQYFGPGTRLTVT.

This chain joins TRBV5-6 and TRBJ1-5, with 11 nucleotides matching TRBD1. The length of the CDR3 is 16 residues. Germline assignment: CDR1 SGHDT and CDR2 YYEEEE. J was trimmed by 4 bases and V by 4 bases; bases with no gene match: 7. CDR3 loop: CASSGWTGGENQPQHF. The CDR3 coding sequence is TGTGCCAGCAGCGGATGGACAGGGGGCGAAAATCAGCCCCAGCATTTT.

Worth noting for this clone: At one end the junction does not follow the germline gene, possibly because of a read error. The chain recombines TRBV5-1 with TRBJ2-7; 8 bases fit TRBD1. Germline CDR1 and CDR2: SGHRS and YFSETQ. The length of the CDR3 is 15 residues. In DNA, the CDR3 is TGCGCCAGTAGCTCTTCGGCAGGGGGCAGGTACGAGCAGTACTTC. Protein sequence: CASSSSAGGRYEQYF. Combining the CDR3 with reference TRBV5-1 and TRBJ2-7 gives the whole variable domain KAGVTQTPRYLIKTRGQQVTLSCSPISGHRSVSWYQQTPGQGLQFLFEYFSETQRNKGNFPGRFSGRQFSNSRSEMNVSTLELGDSALYLCASSSSAGGRYEQYFGPGTRLTVT.

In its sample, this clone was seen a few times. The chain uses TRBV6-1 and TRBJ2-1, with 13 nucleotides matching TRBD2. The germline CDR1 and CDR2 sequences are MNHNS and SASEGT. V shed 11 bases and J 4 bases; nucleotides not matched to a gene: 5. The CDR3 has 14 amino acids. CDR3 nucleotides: TGTGCCGGAAGGACTAGCGGGGGATACAATGAGCAGTTCTTC. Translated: CAGRTSGGYNEQFF.